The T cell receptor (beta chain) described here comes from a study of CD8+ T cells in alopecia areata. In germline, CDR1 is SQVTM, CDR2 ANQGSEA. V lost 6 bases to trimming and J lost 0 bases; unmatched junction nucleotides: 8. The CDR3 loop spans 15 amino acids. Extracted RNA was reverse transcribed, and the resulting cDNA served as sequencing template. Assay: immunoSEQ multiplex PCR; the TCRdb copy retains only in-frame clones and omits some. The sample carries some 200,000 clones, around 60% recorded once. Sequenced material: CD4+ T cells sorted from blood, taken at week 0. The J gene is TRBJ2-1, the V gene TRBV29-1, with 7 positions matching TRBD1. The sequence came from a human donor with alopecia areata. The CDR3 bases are TGCAGCGTCACGAAGGGACAGAGCTCCTACAATGAGCAGTTCTTC. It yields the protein CSVTKGQSSYNEQFF.